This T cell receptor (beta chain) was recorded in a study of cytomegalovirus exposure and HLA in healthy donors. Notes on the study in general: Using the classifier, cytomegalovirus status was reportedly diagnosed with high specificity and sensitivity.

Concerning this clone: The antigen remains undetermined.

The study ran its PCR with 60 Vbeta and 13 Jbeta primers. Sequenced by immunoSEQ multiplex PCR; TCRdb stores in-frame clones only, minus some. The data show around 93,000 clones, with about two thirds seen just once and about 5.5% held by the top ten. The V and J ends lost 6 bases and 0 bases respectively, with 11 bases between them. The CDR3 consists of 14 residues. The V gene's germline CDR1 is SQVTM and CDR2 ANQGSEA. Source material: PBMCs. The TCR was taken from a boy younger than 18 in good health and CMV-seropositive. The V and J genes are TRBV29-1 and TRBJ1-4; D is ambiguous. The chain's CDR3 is CSVRRIATNEKLFF. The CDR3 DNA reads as TGCAGCGTCCGGAGAATCGCAACTAATGAAAAACTGTTTTTT.